Following are 21 T cell receptor beta chains from one sample sequenced in a study of CD8+CD57+ T cells in acquired aplastic anemia. The authors sequenced patients whose flow cytometry had shown CD8+CD57+ cell expansion. TCR beta VDJ and CDR3 profiling used genomic DNA as template. TCRdb ran MiXCR on the reads and lists one entry per CDR3 protein. The table lists about 98,000 distinct CDR3 sequences, less than 75% of them singletons. What was sequenced was sorted CD4+, CD8+, or CD8+CD57+ T cells (not recorded which) from PBMCs. The receptors were sampled from a human donor with aplastic anemia.

This clonotype appeared a single time. This chain joins TRBV20-1 and TRBJ2-7; 11 bases are shared with TRBD2. The germline V gene encodes CDR1 DFQATT and CDR2 SNEGSKA (reference sequence). CDR3 size: 13 residues. V dropped 6 bases and J dropped 7; count of bases not matched to a gene: 8. CDR3 nucleotide sequence: TGCAGTGCAAGTAGCGGGAGGGCCTGGGAGCAGTACTTC. Translating it yields CSASSGRAWEQYF.

This chain links TRBV24-1 with TRBJ2-3, with D unresolved. Germline V lookup: CDR1 KGHDR, CDR2 SFDVKD. The V end was cut by 6 bases, the J end by 6 bases, with 6 bases between. The CDR3 totals 11 residues. The CDR3 DNA sequence: TGTGCCACCAGTAGAGCGGATACGCAGTATTTT. Translated, it gives CATSRADTQYF.

The chain carries TRBV2 and TRBJ1-1, with D uncertain. The CDR3 is 13 amino acids. V dropped 11 bases and J dropped 3 bases, with 16 bases sitting between them. Per germline, CDR1 SNHLY and CDR2 FYNNEI. The CDR3 coding sequence is TGTGCCTGTAGTCCAGAGGGTGACACTGAAGCTTTCTTT. It codes for CACSPEGDTEAFF.

This clonotype is medium-sized within its sample. The genes are TRBV15 and TRBJ2-7; D remains ambiguous. Germline lookup yields CDR1 LNHNV and CDR2 YYDKDF (reference sequence). The CDR3 runs 13 residues. The V and J ends lost 4 bases and 3 bases respectively, with 10 bases between them. The CDR3 DNA is TGTGCCACCAGCACCCCCGGGTACTACGAGCAGTACTTC. It encodes CATSTPGYYEQYF.

The CDR3 bases are TGTGCCATCAGTGAGAGTGTCCAGGCAAGCTCCTACAATGAGCAGTTCTTC. It yields the protein CAISESVQASSYNEQFF. The chain joins TRBV10-3 to TRBJ2-1; D not resolved. CDR3 length: 17 residues. Germline lookup yields CDR1 ENHRY and CDR2 SYGVKD. V was shortened by 2 bases and J by 0 bases, with 14 bases between the two germline ends.

This clonotype was seen ten or more times. The chain recombines TRBV20-1 with TRBJ1-3; D possibly corresponds to TRBD1 (6 bases). Germline V CDR1 and CDR2: DFQATT, SNEGSKA (reference sequence). The V end was cut by 5 bases, the J end by 2 bases, with 10 bases between. This CDR3 comprises 13 residues. The CDR3 region has the DNA TGCAGTGCTCTAACAGGGACTGGAAACACCATATATTTT. Translated, it gives CSALTGTGNTIYF.

The rearrangement uses TRBV20-1 and TRBJ2-3, with TRBD2 identical over 9 bases. V lost 3 bases to trimming and J lost 2 bases; unmatched junction nucleotides: 9. CDR1 is DFQATT and CDR2 is SNEGSKA in the germline V gene (reference sequence). This CDR3 comprises 16 residues. The CDR3 DNA is TGCAGTGCTAGGGTCCCAAGCGGGGGGCCCACAGATACGCAGTATTTT. Amino acid sequence: CSARVPSGGPTDTQYF.

This clonotype was counted once. The V gene is TRBV7-6, the J gene TRBJ2-2, with TRBD1 as a possible D gene (5 bases). This CDR3 is 14 amino acids long. The V gene's germline CDR1 is SGHVS and CDR2 FNYEAQ. V was pared by 5 bases and J by 6 bases, with 13 bases between. CDR3 sequence (DNA): TGTGCCAGCAGCCCAGGGAAGGGCCCCGGGGAGCTGTTTTTT. It yields the protein CASSPGKGPGELFF.

In its sample, this clonotype was seen once. This rearrangement joins TRBV7-8 to TRBJ1-5; a possible D gene is TRBD1 (6 bases). V was clipped by 3 bases and J by 2 bases, with 14 bases between them. The germline gives CDR1 SGHVS, CDR2 FQNEAQ. The CDR3 is made up of 16 amino acids. The chain's CDR3 is CASSLGGGRGNQPQHF. The CDR3 DNA follows: TGTGCCAGCAGCTTGGGTGGGGGCAGGGGCAATCAGCCCCAGCATTTT.

The table lists this clonotype with a count of one. The V and J genes are TRBV2 and TRBJ1-2; D gene uncertain. Germline V CDR1 and CDR2: SNHLY, FYNNEI. This CDR3 spans 12 amino acids. The V end lost 3 bases, the J end lost 4 bases, and 6 bases lay between the germline ends. Here the CDR3 DNA reads TGTGCCAGCAGTGACTCCACCTATGGCTACACCTTC. Translating gives CASSDSTYGYTF. Variable domain in full (rest from reference TRBV2 and TRBJ1-2): EPEVTQTPSHQVTQMGQEVILRCVPISNHLYFYWYRQILGQKVEFLVSFYNNEISEKSEIFDDQFSVERPDGSNFTLKIRSTKLEDSAMYFCASSDSTYGYTFGSGTRLTVV.

Many counts were recorded for this clonotype. The genes are TRBV20-1 and TRBJ1-2, with no clear D. The CDR3 contains 11 residues. V lost 6 bases and J 2 bases, leaving 7 bases between the germline ends. In germline, CDR1 is DFQATT, CDR2 SNEGSKA (reference sequence). The CDR3, as DNA: TGCAGTGCCAAACCGAACTATGGCTACACCTTC. Translated, it gives CSAKPNYGYTF.

About this clonotype: A much more abundant neighbour one base away suggests this may be a read error. The CDR3 DNA reads TGTGCTAGTGGTTTGGTTGGTATTCCAAACCAGCCCCAGCATTTT. Its protein product is CASGLVGIPNQPQHF. The chain recombines TRBV12-5 with TRBJ1-5; no reliable D call. Trimming cost V 0 bases and J 7 bases, with 13 bases left between them. This CDR3 spans 15 amino acids. Germline V gene sequence: CDR1 LGHNT, CDR2 FRNRAP.

The chain employs TRBV5-1 and TRBJ2-1, with 12 nucleotides matching TRBD2. There are 15 residues in the CDR3. Trimming took 0 bases from V and 6 from J; bases not matched to a gene: 1. Germline V lookup: CDR1 SGHRS, CDR2 YFSETQ. The CDR3: CASSLETSGGNEQFF. In DNA, the CDR3 is TGCGCCAGCAGCTTGGAGACTAGCGGGGGCAATGAGCAGTTCTTC.

This rearrangement joins TRBV20-1 to TRBJ1-2; TRBD1 matches 7 bases. Germline V lookup: CDR1 DFQATT, CDR2 SNEGSKA (reference sequence). This CDR3 spans 13 amino acids. Unmatched junction bases numbered 5, after V lost 4 bases and J lost 3 bases. In DNA, the CDR3 is TGCAGTGCTATGTCCGGGACAGACTATGGCTACACCTTC. It encodes CSAMSGTDYGYTF.

A word on this clonotype: The germline gene is not matched at one end of the junction; a read error may be the cause. V usage is TRBV20-1 and J usage is TRBJ2-7, with TRBD1 as a possible D gene (5 bases). Germline assignment: CDR1 DFQATT and CDR2 SNEGSKA (reference sequence). The CDR3 covers 16 residues. This CDR3 reads CSARDRVGVQGYELYF. CDR3 DNA sequence: TGCAGTGCTAGAGATCGCGTTGGGGTGCAGGGCTACGAGCTGTACTTC.

The chain's CDR3 is CASSLMLDTQYF. Written as DNA, the CDR3 is TGTGCCAGCAGCCTCATGTTAGATACGCAGTATTTT. V and J are TRBV7-9 and TRBJ2-3; D is uncertain. The CDR3 is 12 amino acids. Looked up from germline, CDR1 is SEHNR and CDR2 is FQNEAQ (reference sequence). The V and J ends lost 5 bases and 5 bases respectively, with 8 bases between them.

This clonotype appeared a few times. The chain links TRBV15 to TRBJ2-1, with unresolved D. The CDR3 spans 12 residues. CDR1 is LNHNV and CDR2 is YYDKDF in the germline V gene (reference sequence). V was cut by 3 bases and J by 4 bases, with 4 bases left in between. The CDR3 nucleotides read TGTGCCACCAGCAGGGGGTACAATGAGCAGTTCTTC. As protein: CATSRGYNEQFF. The full variable domain, rest sourced from reference TRBV15 and TRBJ2-1, is DAMVIQNPRYQVTQFGKPVTLSCSQTLNHNVMYWYQQKSSQAPKLLFHYYDKDFNNEADTPDNFQSRRPNTSFCFLDIRSPGLGDTAMYLCATSRGYNEQFFGPGTRLTVL.

This clonotype was found a few times. The chain combines TRBV15 with TRBJ2-3; D ambiguous. Trimming removed 4 bases from V and 5 bases from J, with 10 bases in between. CDR3 length: 13 amino acids. Germline V gene sequence: CDR1 LNHNV, CDR2 YYDKDF (reference sequence). As DNA, the CDR3 is TGTGCCACCAGCACCTACACCAGAGATACGCAGTATTTT. Its protein is CATSTYTRDTQYF.

By share, this clonotype counts as medium-sized. The V and J genes are TRBV9 and TRBJ2-5, with 11 nucleotides matching TRBD1. The V gene's germline CDR1 is SGDLS and CDR2 YYNGEE. The CDR3 runs 14 residues. V lost 3 bases, J lost 4 bases, and 2 bases stayed unmatched. CDR3 coding DNA: TGTGCCAGCAGCGCAGGGACAGGGGGAGAGACCCAGTACTTC. Translating it yields CASSAGTGGETQYF.

This clonotype appeared once. The J gene is TRBJ2-2, the V gene TRBV7-8, with TRBD1 as a possible D gene (5 bases). CDR1 and CDR2 from the germline V gene are SGHVS and FQNEAQ. The CDR3 loop spans 17 amino acids. With 2 bases removed from V and 0 bases from J, the gap between germline ends came to 13 bases. As DNA, the CDR3 is TGTGCCAGCAGCTTATCGGCAGGGCAAACGAACACCGGGGAGCTGTTTTTT. Translated, it gives CASSLSAGQTNTGELFF. The full variable domain, with the rest looked up from reference TRBV7-8 and TRBJ2-2, is GAGVSQSPRYKVAKRGQDVALRCDPISGHVSLFWYQQALGQGPEFLTYFQNEAQLDKSGLPSDRFFAERPEGSVSTLKIQRTQQEDSAVYLCASSLSAGQTNTGELFFGEGSRLTVL.

This clonotype was seen a handful of times. The J gene is TRBJ2-3, the V gene TRBV24-1, with a tentative D call TRBD2 (6 bases). V was trimmed by 5 bases and J by 5 bases, leaving 16 bases between them. CDR1 and CDR2 (germline): KGHDR, SFDVKD. The CDR3 totals 15 residues. The CDR3 DNA is TGTGCCACCAGTGGGGGTTTCGGGAGCCAAGATACGCAGTATTTT. Translated: CATSGGFGSQDTQYF.